A single sample is the source of the 31 T cell receptor beta chains below, sequenced in a study of T cell responses to AZD1222 COVID-19 vaccine. Profiled with immunoSEQ multiplex PCR; TCRdb holds only in-frame clones, not every one. The table shows 130,000 to 150,000 clones, with around nine tenths occurring only once. The sample was peripheral blood, taken on day 0 of AZD1222 vaccination. Source of these receptors: an adult in good health.

The rearrangement joins TRBV7-2 to TRBJ2-3; D gene uncertain. The ends were cut back, 5 bases at V and 8 bases at J, with 8 bases in the middle. This CDR3 has 11 residues. Germline assignment: CDR1 SGHTA and CDR2 FQGNSA. CDR3 loop: CASSAQATQYF. CDR3 bases: TGTGCCAGCAGCGCCCAAGCTACGCAGTATTTT.

The V and J genes are TRBV25-1 and TRBJ1-2; D ambiguous. There are 12 residues in the CDR3. V was trimmed by 5 bases and J by 12 bases, leaving 16 bases between them. Germline CDR1 and CDR2: MGHDK and SYGVNS. The CDR3 is CASSTGPLRHTF. In nucleotides, the CDR3 is TGTGCCAGCAGTACCGGGCCTCTCCGTCACACCTTC.

The chain carries TRBV27 and TRBJ1-3; 7 bases are shared with TRBD1. In germline, CDR1 is MNHEY, CDR2 SMNVEV (reference sequence). The V segment lost 6 bases and the J segment 0 bases; nucleotides outside the gene matches: 5. This CDR3 is built from 15 residues. The CDR3 spells CASRAGQHSGNTIYF. CDR3 in DNA: TGTGCCAGCAGGGCGGGACAGCACTCTGGAAACACCATATATTTT.

The V gene is TRBV9, the J gene TRBJ1-2; no clear D gene. CDR1 SGDLS and CDR2 YYNGEE come from the germline V gene. The CDR3 length is 14 residues. Trimming took 0 bases from V and 4 from J, leaving 10 bases between them. This CDR3 is CASSVEGSLYGYTF. DNA of the CDR3: TGTGCCAGCAGCGTAGAGGGCAGTCTCTATGGCTACACCTTC.

Only one count was recorded for this clone. This chain links TRBV10-3 with TRBJ1-1; weak D call: TRBD1 (5 bases). The CDR3 totals 14 residues. The V and J ends lost 6 bases and 1 base respectively, with 12 bases between them. Germline CDR1 is ENHRY and CDR2 is SYGVKD. The CDR3 loop reads CAIRGRGSNTEAFF. The CDR3 nucleotides are TGTGCCATCAGGGGGCGGGGGTCGAACACTGAAGCTTTCTTT.

The chain carries TRBV19 and TRBJ2-1; 7 nucleotides align to TRBD1. J gave up 7 bases and V 4 bases, and 4 bases lay outside the gene matches. The germline V gene encodes CDR1 LNHDA and CDR2 SQIVND (reference sequence). The CDR3 covers 13 residues. In DNA form, the CDR3 reads TGTGCCAGTAGTAAGACGGGACAGAATGAGCAGTTCTTC. The encoded protein is CASSKTGQNEQFF.

CDR3 nucleotide sequence: TGTGCCAGCAGCTTAGAAGGGCCGGACGAGCAGTACTTC. As protein: CASSLEGPDEQYF. V usage is TRBV11-3 and J usage is TRBJ2-7, with unresolved D. The CDR3 consists of 13 residues. Trimming removed 0 bases at V and 5 bases at J, with 8 bases between. CDR1 is SGHNT and CDR2 is YENEEA in the germline V gene.

The chain combines TRBV6-5 with TRBJ2-1; D unresolved. Germline CDR1 MNHEY, CDR2 SVGAGI. There are 13 residues in the CDR3. Trimming took 11 bases from V and 0 from J, leaving 11 bases between them. The CDR3: CAGKENSYNEQFF. The CDR3 nucleotides read TGTGCCGGAAAGGAGAACTCCTACAATGAGCAGTTCTTC.

The chain has TRBV5-1 and TRBJ2-3; 7 bases match TRBD2. The J segment lost 2 bases and the V segment lost 3 bases, leaving 12 bases of the junction unmatched. The CDR3 spans 17 residues. From germline, CDR1 is SGHRS and CDR2 YFSETQ. CDR3 protein: CASSYLPSGDSTDTQYF. Written as DNA, the CDR3 is TGCGCCAGCAGCTACCTCCCCAGCGGGGACTCCACAGATACGCAGTATTTT. The full variable domain, rest sourced from reference TRBV5-1 and TRBJ2-3, is KAGVTQTPRYLIKTRGQQVTLSCSPISGHRSVSWYQQTPGQGLQFLFEYFSETQRNKGNFPGRFSGRQFSNSRSEMNVSTLELGDSALYLCASSYLPSGDSTDTQYFGPGTRLTVL.

This chain links TRBV6-2 or TRBV6-3 with TRBJ1-5, with 10 bases lining up with TRBD1. This CDR3 region has 14 residues. Per germline, CDR1 MNHEY and CDR2 SVGEGT. Losses at the gene ends were 5 bases for V and 9 bases for J; bases not matched to a gene: 7. CDR3 amino acids: CASSQDRGGRPQHF. The CDR3, as DNA: TGTGCCAGCAGTCAGGACAGGGGGGGTCGGCCCCAGCATTTT.

This clone came up once. The chain recombines TRBV15 with TRBJ2-2; D gene unclear. V was trimmed by 0 bases and J by 1 base, leaving 3 bases between them. CDR1 and CDR2 from the germline V gene are LNHNV and YYDKDF (reference sequence). This CDR3 has 14 amino acids. The chain's CDR3 is CATSRDRNTGELFF. Written as DNA, the CDR3 is TGTGCCACCAGCAGAGATAGGAACACCGGGGAGCTGTTTTTT.

The J gene is TRBJ1-4, the V gene TRBV29-1; unclear D gene. The CDR3 is made up of 13 amino acids. Germline values: CDR1 SQVTM, CDR2 ANQGSEA. Deletions cut 5 bases from V and 2 bases from J, with 9 bases between. For the CDR3, the DNA is TGCAGCGTTTTCACCGGGACTAATGAAAAACTGTTTTTT. This sequence encodes CSVFTGTNEKLFF.

The chain carries TRBV9 and TRBJ2-1; TRBD2 might be the D (5 bases). The germline V and J ends were trimmed by 0 bases and 4 bases, with 11 bases remaining between them. CDR3 size: 15 residues. CDR1 is SGDLS and CDR2 is YYNGEE in the germline V gene. The CDR3 spells CASSVEITRYNEQFF. The CDR3 DNA follows: TGTGCCAGCAGCGTAGAAATCACTAGATACAATGAGCAGTTCTTC.

V and J are TRBV7-3 and TRBJ2-3, with 11 bases lining up with TRBD2. The CDR3 totals 16 residues. Germline CDR1 is SGHTA and CDR2 is FQGTGA. J gave up 6 bases and V 2 bases, and 7 bases lay outside the gene matches. Here the CDR3 DNA reads TGTGCCAGCAGCTTAGGGGCCCTAGCGGGAGGTGATACGCAGTATTTT. This codes for CASSLGALAGGDTQYF.

Worth noting for this clone: An end of the junction differs from the germline gene, which may be a read error. V gene TRBV7-8 combines with J gene TRBJ1-1; the D gene is possibly TRBD1 (6 bases). From germline, CDR1 is SGHVS and CDR2 FQNEAQ. CDR3 length: 16 residues. CDR3 in amino acids: CASSTWTVSMNTEAFF. DNA for the CDR3: TGTGCCAGCAGCACCTGGACAGTCTCTATGAACACGGAAGCTTTCTTT. Supplemented by reference TRBV7-8 and TRBJ1-1, the full variable domain reads GAGVSQSPRYKVAKRGQDVALRCDPISGHVSLFWYQQALGQGPEFLTYFQNEAQLDKSGLPSDRFFAERPEGSVSTLKIQRTQQEDSAVYLCASSTWTVSMNTEAFFGQGTRLTVV.

The chain recombines TRBV5-8 with TRBJ1-3, with D unclear. The germline V gene has CDR1 SGHTS and CDR2 YDEGEE. V gave up 2 bases and J gave up 0 bases, with 12 bases separating them. CDR3 length: 16 amino acids. CDR3 bases: TGTGCCAGCAGCTTCATGGCCAGCCGCTCTGGAAACACCATATATTTT. This translates into CASSFMASRSGNTIYF.

The chain has TRBV5-1 and TRBJ2-7, with TRBD1 matching 7 bases. The CDR3 contains 15 residues. CDR1 SGHRS and CDR2 YFSETQ come from the germline V gene. The V gene end was trimmed by 3 bases and the J gene end by 2 bases; junction bases not matched to a gene: 8. CDR3 sequence reads: CASSSRQGVAYEQYF. CDR3 nucleotides: TGCGCCAGCAGCTCCCGACAGGGAGTAGCCTACGAGCAGTACTTC.

The chain combines TRBV7-2 with TRBJ1-2; no firm D call. The CDR3 consists of 14 residues. CDR1 is SGHTA, CDR2 FQGNSA, per germline. The V end was cut by 1 base, the J end by 3 bases, with 9 bases between. Here the CDR3 reads CASSLESSYYGYTF. CDR3 in DNA: TGTGCCAGCAGCTTAGAGTCCAGCTACTATGGCTACACCTTC.

This clone is a singleton in its sample. The chain links TRBV2 to TRBJ1-6; possibly TRBD1 for D (5 bases). The length of the CDR3 is 13 residues. V lost 5 bases and J 4 bases, leaving 6 bases between the germline ends. Germline V CDR1 and CDR2: SNHLY, FYNNEI. The CDR3 spells CASSPGYNSPLHF. CDR3 coding DNA: TGTGCCAGCAGTCCAGGGTATAATTCACCCCTCCACTTT.

This clone has just a few counts. This rearrangement joins TRBV15 to TRBJ2-3; D is unresolved. Germline V gene sequence: CDR1 LNHNV, CDR2 YYDKDF (reference sequence). The CDR3 is made up of 12 amino acids. V lost 2 bases, J lost 0 bases, and 0 bases lay in between. This CDR3 reads CATSRSTDTQYF. The CDR3 coding sequence is TGTGCCACCAGCAGAAGCACAGATACGCAGTATTTT.

The chain has TRBV7-9 and TRBJ1-1, with D unclear. The germline V and J ends were trimmed by 5 bases and 6 bases, with 10 bases remaining between them. From germline, CDR1 is SEHNR and CDR2 FQNEAQ (reference sequence). CDR3 length: 12 residues. Written as DNA, the CDR3 is TGTGCCAGCAGCCCCGTTTTAGCTGAAGCTTTCTTT. Its translation is CASSPVLAEAFF.

This rearrangement joins TRBV29-1 to TRBJ2-1, with 7 bases fitting TRBD1. The length of the CDR3 is 15 residues. V lost 4 bases and J lost 4; bases outside the gene matches: 10. Germline-derived CDR1 and CDR2 are SQVTM and ANQGSEA. The CDR3 spells CSVVYVRGQYNEQFF. The CDR3 DNA sequence: TGCAGCGTTGTGTACGTGAGGGGGCAGTACAATGAGCAGTTCTTC.

The chain has TRBV7-2 and TRBJ2-5, with 14 bases matching TRBD2. This CDR3 spans 17 amino acids. The germline V gene has CDR1 SGHTA and CDR2 FQGNSA. V lost 4 bases to trimming and J lost 6 bases; unmatched junction nucleotides: 10. As DNA, the CDR3 is TGTGCCAGCAGCTCACTGACTAGCGGGAGGGCCGTCCAGACCCAGTACTTC. Translation: CASSSLTSGRAVQTQYF.

The gene calls are TRBV2 and TRBJ2-7; 10 bases fit TRBD2. V gave up 7 bases and J gave up 0 bases; unmatched junction bases: 9. CDR1 and CDR2 (germline): SNHLY, FYNNEI. The CDR3 extends over 16 amino acids. The CDR3 DNA follows: TGTGCCAGCACCGCTCAGGGGACTAGCGCCTCCTACGAGCAGTACTTC. This encodes CASTAQGTSASYEQYF.

The J gene is TRBJ1-1, the V gene TRBV6-5, with 7 nucleotides matching TRBD1. This CDR3 contains 14 residues. Germline lookup yields CDR1 MNHEY and CDR2 SVGAGI. V lost 6 bases and J lost 2; bases outside the gene matches: 6. CDR3 region: CASSPTGVNTEAFF. In DNA form, the CDR3 reads TGTGCCAGCAGCCCCACAGGGGTTAACACTGAAGCTTTCTTT.

The V gene is TRBV7-9, the J gene TRBJ2-1; D might be TRBD1 (5 bases). Trimming pared 5 bases from V and 3 bases from J, leaving 11 bases between. Germline CDR1 reads SEHNR; CDR2 reads FQNEAQ (reference sequence). CDR3 length equals 14 residues. The CDR3 loop is CASSLTDNYNEQFF. The DNA of the CDR3 is TGTGCCAGCAGCCTAACGGACAACTACAATGAGCAGTTCTTC.

In its sample, this clone was seen once. This chain connects TRBV2 to TRBJ2-1; 7 positions match TRBD2. Germline V gives CDR1 SNHLY, CDR2 FYNNEI. The CDR3 extends over 14 amino acids. The J segment lost 0 bases and the V segment lost 10 bases, leaving 6 bases of the junction unmatched. This CDR3 is CATLPSGSYNEQFF. The DNA of the CDR3 is TGTGCCACCCTCCCTAGCGGCTCCTACAATGAGCAGTTCTTC.

This sequence joins TRBV7-2 and TRBJ1-2, with a possible D match to TRBD1 (5 bases). Germline CDR1 is SGHTA and CDR2 is FQGNSA. V lost 5 bases, J lost 9 bases, and 16 bases lay in between. This CDR3 has 13 amino acids. The DNA for the CDR3 is TGTGCCAGCAGCCCAAGACCAGGGCTGAGCTACACCTTC. Translated, it gives CASSPRPGLSYTF.

V and J are TRBV19 and TRBJ2-2; a weak D match, TRBD1 (5 bases). The germline CDR1 and CDR2 sequences are LNHDA and SQIVND (reference sequence). The CDR3 sequence is 13 residues long. V was clipped by 9 bases and J by 4 bases, with 12 bases between them. The CDR3 loop is CASPRTSTGELFF. In nucleotides, the CDR3 is TGTGCCAGCCCCAGGACAAGCACCGGGGAGCTGTTTTTT.

The chain joins TRBV11-2 to TRBJ1-5, with TRBD1 matching over 9 bases. With V trimmed by 5 bases and J by 6 bases, 8 bases remained unmatched. In germline, CDR1 is SGHAT, CDR2 FQNNGV. The length of the CDR3 is 15 residues. CDR3 DNA: TGTGCCAGCAGCCCCGGGACAGGGTGGGGTCAGCCCCAGCATTTT. Translating it yields CASSPGTGWGQPQHF.

The chain couples TRBV4-2 to TRBJ1-3; D is ambiguous. The germline V gene has CDR1 LGHNA and CDR2 YNFKEQ. Trimming removed 1 base at V and 0 bases at J, with 13 bases between. This CDR3 is 17 amino acids long. CDR3 DNA sequence: TGTGCCAGCAGCCAAGTTTCGGGTGCCGACTCTGGAAACACCATATATTTT. This translates into CASSQVSGADSGNTIYF.